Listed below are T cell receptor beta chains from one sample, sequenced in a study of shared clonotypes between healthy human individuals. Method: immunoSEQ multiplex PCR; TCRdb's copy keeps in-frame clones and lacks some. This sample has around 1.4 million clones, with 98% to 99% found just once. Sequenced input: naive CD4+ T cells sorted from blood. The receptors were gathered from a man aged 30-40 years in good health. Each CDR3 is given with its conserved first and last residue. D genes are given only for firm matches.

CDR3aa: CASSPLGGQYNEQFF; v_gene: TRBV14; j_gene: TRBJ2-1; d_gene: -
CDR3aa: CASRRQGEYEQYF; v_gene: TRBV27; j_gene: TRBJ2-7; d_gene: TRBD1
CDR3aa: CASSAGTSGRAVEYF; v_gene: TRBV5-4; j_gene: TRBJ2-3; d_gene: TRBD2
CDR3aa: CASTLQATGTEAFF; v_gene: TRBV6-5; j_gene: TRBJ1-1; d_gene: -
CDR3aa: CASSFPGLAGYEQYF; v_gene: TRBV7-9; j_gene: TRBJ2-7; d_gene: TRBD2
CDR3aa: CSVAEDSGGYQPQHF; v_gene: TRBV29-1; j_gene: TRBJ1-5; d_gene: -
CDR3aa: CAISGQPLGTEAFF; v_gene: TRBV10-3; j_gene: TRBJ1-1; d_gene: -
CDR3aa: CASSSGTTSYEQYF; v_gene: TRBV5-1; j_gene: TRBJ2-7; d_gene: TRBD2
CDR3aa: CASSVARVAGTEAFF; v_gene: TRBV7-9; j_gene: TRBJ1-1; d_gene: -
CDR3aa: CASSRPPGELFF; v_gene: TRBV2; j_gene: TRBJ2-2; d_gene: -
CDR3aa: CASSSLAGDYEQYF; v_gene: TRBV5-4; j_gene: TRBJ2-7; d_gene: TRBD2
CDR3aa: CASSESRGWNTEAFF; v_gene: TRBV10-1; j_gene: TRBJ1-1; d_gene: -
CDR3aa: CSVGPSGGARYEQYF; v_gene: TRBV29-1; j_gene: TRBJ2-7; d_gene: TRBD2
CDR3aa: CASQSNRGGYEQYF; v_gene: TRBV6-5; j_gene: TRBJ2-7; d_gene: TRBD1
CDR3aa: CASKRDRAGTDTQYF; v_gene: TRBV6-1; j_gene: TRBJ2-3; d_gene: TRBD1
CDR3aa: CASSRNSEGLANNEQFF; v_gene: TRBV2; j_gene: TRBJ2-1; d_gene: TRBD2
CDR3aa: CASSLSGRTGNEQFF; v_gene: TRBV7-2; j_gene: TRBJ2-1; d_gene: -
CDR3aa: CASSEDTGYDEQYF; v_gene: TRBV2; j_gene: TRBJ2-7; d_gene: -
CDR3aa: CASSPGPQETQYF; v_gene: TRBV18; j_gene: TRBJ2-5; d_gene: -
CDR3aa: CASSPSSYEQYF; v_gene: TRBV21-1; j_gene: TRBJ2-7; d_gene: -
CDR3aa: CASSPMGGSWADTQYF; v_gene: TRBV4-1; j_gene: TRBJ2-3; d_gene: TRBD2
CDR3aa: CASSITPRNQPQHF; v_gene: TRBV19; j_gene: TRBJ1-5; d_gene: -
CDR3aa: CASSPTIKNTEAFF; v_gene: TRBV7-6; j_gene: TRBJ1-1; d_gene: -
CDR3aa: CATSRHPRGQGTDTQYF; v_gene: TRBV15; j_gene: TRBJ2-3; d_gene: TRBD1
CDR3aa: CASSFPRGRASDTQYF; v_gene: TRBV5-4; j_gene: TRBJ2-3; d_gene: -
CDR3aa: CASSQTGTGNLLQYF; v_gene: TRBV28; j_gene: TRBJ2-7; d_gene: TRBD1
CDR3aa: CATSRNWDRSDEQFF; v_gene: TRBV15; j_gene: TRBJ2-1; d_gene: TRBD1
CDR3aa: CASSIRGGQGYQPQHF; v_gene: TRBV19; j_gene: TRBJ1-5; d_gene: -
CDR3aa: CASSLLSGQGYNEQFF; v_gene: TRBV27; j_gene: TRBJ2-1; d_gene: -
CDR3aa: CASSYSTAGGQPQHF; v_gene: TRBV6-6; j_gene: TRBJ1-5; d_gene: -
CDR3aa: CASSQAWTSGPSPSTDTQYF; v_gene: TRBV14; j_gene: TRBJ2-3; d_gene: TRBD2
CDR3aa: CASSQVIDTQYF; v_gene: TRBV4-1; j_gene: TRBJ2-3; d_gene: -
CDR3aa: CASSLGEDTQYF; v_gene: TRBV5-1; j_gene: TRBJ2-3; d_gene: -
CDR3aa: CASSRWEAGNSYNEQFF; v_gene: TRBV7-6; j_gene: TRBJ2-1; d_gene: TRBD2
CDR3aa: CASSPGPNYEQYF; v_gene: TRBV5-6; j_gene: TRBJ2-7; d_gene: -
CDR3aa: CASSLTGETTGELFF; v_gene: TRBV5-1; j_gene: TRBJ2-2; d_gene: TRBD1
CDR3aa: CASSPRQPQETQYF; v_gene: TRBV18; j_gene: TRBJ2-5; d_gene: -
CDR3aa: CASGDGYEQYF; v_gene: TRBV2; j_gene: TRBJ2-7; d_gene: -
CDR3aa: CASSTRREVYNEQFF; v_gene: TRBV7-3; j_gene: TRBJ2-1; d_gene: TRBD2
CDR3aa: CASSLLARSAGAVDTQYF; v_gene: TRBV11-1; j_gene: TRBJ2-3; d_gene: TRBD2
CDR3aa: CASSLRGQETQYF; v_gene: TRBV5-4; j_gene: TRBJ2-5; d_gene: -
CDR3aa: CASSIIGGRSSYEQYF; v_gene: TRBV7-2; j_gene: TRBJ2-7; d_gene: TRBD1
CDR3aa: CASSRGQGKGYGYTF; v_gene: TRBV27; j_gene: TRBJ1-2; d_gene: TRBD1
CDR3aa: CASRGSDTQYF; v_gene: TRBV19; j_gene: TRBJ2-3; d_gene: -
CDR3aa: CSARAETQYF; v_gene: TRBV20-1; j_gene: TRBJ2-5; d_gene: -
CDR3aa: CASRRMVGTGEYNEQFF; v_gene: TRBV27; j_gene: TRBJ2-1; d_gene: TRBD1
CDR3aa: CASSSPLRAYEQYF; v_gene: TRBV7-2; j_gene: TRBJ2-7; d_gene: -
CDR3aa: CASSSSSGREYF; v_gene: TRBV7-2; j_gene: TRBJ2-7; d_gene: TRBD2
CDR3aa: CASSSGIGVLTF; v_gene: TRBV7-3; j_gene: TRBJ2-6; d_gene: -
CDR3aa: CASSPDGGVTKNIQYF; v_gene: TRBV18; j_gene: TRBJ2-4; d_gene: -
CDR3aa: CASSRYSGSLSYEQYF; v_gene: TRBV5-1; j_gene: TRBJ2-7; d_gene: -
CDR3aa: CASSLDQTGYGYTF; v_gene: TRBV11-3; j_gene: TRBJ1-2; d_gene: -
CDR3aa: CASSSPSGRTDTQYF; v_gene: TRBV5-1; j_gene: TRBJ2-3; d_gene: TRBD2
CDR3aa: CASSNSGQSGELFF; v_gene: TRBV5-1; j_gene: TRBJ2-2; d_gene: -
CDR3aa: CASSPVASSYNEQFF; v_gene: TRBV6-4; j_gene: TRBJ2-1; d_gene: -
CDR3aa: CASSPLGSRGTEAFF; v_gene: TRBV18; j_gene: TRBJ1-1; d_gene: -
CDR3aa: CASSPLSGTGVRTDTQYF; v_gene: TRBV18; j_gene: TRBJ2-3; d_gene: TRBD1